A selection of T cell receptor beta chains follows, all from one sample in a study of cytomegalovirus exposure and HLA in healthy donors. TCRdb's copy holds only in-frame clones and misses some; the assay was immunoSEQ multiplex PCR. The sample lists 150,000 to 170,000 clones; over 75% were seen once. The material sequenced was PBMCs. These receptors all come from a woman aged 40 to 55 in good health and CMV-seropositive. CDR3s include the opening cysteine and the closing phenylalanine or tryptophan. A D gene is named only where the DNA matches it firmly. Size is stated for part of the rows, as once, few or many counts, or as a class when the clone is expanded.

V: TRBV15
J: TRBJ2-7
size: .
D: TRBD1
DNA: TGCGCCACTAGGGGACAGACCTACGAGCAGTACTTC
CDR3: CATRGQTYEQYF

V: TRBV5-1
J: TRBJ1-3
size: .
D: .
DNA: TGCGCCAGCGCGACAGGTCCTGGAAACACCATATATTTT
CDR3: CASATGPGNTIYF

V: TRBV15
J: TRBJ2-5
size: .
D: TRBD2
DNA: TGTGCCACCAGCACGAGACTAGCGGGCCTGGGAGAGACCCAGTACTTC
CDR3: CATSTRLAGLGETQYF

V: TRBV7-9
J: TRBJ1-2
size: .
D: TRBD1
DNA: TGTGCCAGCAGCTTAACAGGGGAACATGGCTACACCTTC
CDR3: CASSLTGEHGYTF

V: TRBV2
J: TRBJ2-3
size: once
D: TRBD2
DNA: TGTGCCAGCAGAGACGGGACTAGCGGGAGGGCGGGGACGCAGTATTTT
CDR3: CASRDGTSGRAGTQYF

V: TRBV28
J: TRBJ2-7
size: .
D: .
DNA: TGTGCCAGCAGTTGGGGGCAGAACTCCTACGAGCAGTACTTC
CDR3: CASSWGQNSYEQYF

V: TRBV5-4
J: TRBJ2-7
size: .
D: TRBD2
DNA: TGTGCCAGCAGCTTGGGACTAGCGGAGACCTACGAGCAGTACTTC
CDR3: CASSLGLAETYEQYF

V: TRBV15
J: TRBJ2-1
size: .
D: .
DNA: TGTGCCACCAGCAGAGATAGTAGCCGAACCTACAATGAGCAGTTCTTC
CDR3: CATSRDSSRTYNEQFF

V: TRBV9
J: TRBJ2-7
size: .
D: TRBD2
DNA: TGTGCCAGCAGCGCCGGGACTAGCGAGAACGAGCAGTACTTC
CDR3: CASSAGTSENEQYF

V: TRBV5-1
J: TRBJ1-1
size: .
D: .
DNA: TGCGCCAGCAGCCGGGACTCGCCTAATGAAGCTTTCTTT
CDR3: CASSRDSPNEAFF

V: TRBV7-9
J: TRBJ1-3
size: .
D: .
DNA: TGTGCCAGCAGCCGTCAGTCGATATCTGGAAACACCATATATTTT
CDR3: CASSRQSISGNTIYF

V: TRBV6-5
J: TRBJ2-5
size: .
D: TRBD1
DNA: TGTGCCAGCAGTTACGGGACAGGGGAGACCCAGTACTTC
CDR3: CASSYGTGETQYF

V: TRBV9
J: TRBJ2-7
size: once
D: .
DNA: TGTGCCAGCAGCCCTCAGATGGACAGCAGGGTTTGGGAGCAGTACTTC
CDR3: CASSPQMDSRVWEQYF

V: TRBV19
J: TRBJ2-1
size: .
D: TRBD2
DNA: TGTGCCAGTAGTATCACTAGCGGGTACAATGAGCAGTTCTTC
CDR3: CASSITSGYNEQFF

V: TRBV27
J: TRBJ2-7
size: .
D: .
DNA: TGTGCCAGCAAACTCGGACTCCCGAACTCCTACGAGCAGTACTTC
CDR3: CASKLGLPNSYEQYF

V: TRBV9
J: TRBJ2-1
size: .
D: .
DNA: TGTGCCAGCGGCTCCAGGGGCGATGAGCAGTTCTTC
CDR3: CASGSRGDEQFF

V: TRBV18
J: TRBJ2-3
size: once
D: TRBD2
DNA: TGTGCCAGCTCACCCTCGTCCACTAGCGGGAGCACAGATACGCAGTATTTT
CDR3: CASSPSSTSGSTDTQYF

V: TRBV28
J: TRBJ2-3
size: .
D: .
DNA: TGTGCCAGCAGGCGGCCCGGCCGCCCAGATACGCAGTATTTT
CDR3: CASRRPGRPDTQYF

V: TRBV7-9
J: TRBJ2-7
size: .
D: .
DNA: TGTGCCAGCAGCTCCGACTTACGGATCGAGCAGTACTTC
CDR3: CASSSDLRIEQYF

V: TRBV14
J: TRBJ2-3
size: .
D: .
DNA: TGTGCCAGCAGCCAAGCCAGGATGAGCACAGATACGCAGTATTTT
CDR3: CASSQARMSTDTQYF

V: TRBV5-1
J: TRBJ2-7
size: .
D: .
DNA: TGCGCCAGCAGCTTGGTTAGGGGTCAATACGAGCAGTACTTC
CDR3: CASSLVRGQYEQYF

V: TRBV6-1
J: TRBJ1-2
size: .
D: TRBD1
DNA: TGTGCCAGCAGTGTATCGGACAGGGGGGCGGCTAACTATGGCTACACCTTC
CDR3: CASSVSDRGAANYGYTF

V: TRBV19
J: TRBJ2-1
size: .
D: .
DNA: TGTGCCAGTAGTATAGCCAGAATAAGTTACAATGAGCAGTTCTTC
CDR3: CASSIARISYNEQFF

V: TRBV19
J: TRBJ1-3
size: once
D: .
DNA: TGTGCCAGTACCCTGGAAAGCGGATCTTCTGGAAACACCATATATTTT
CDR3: CASTLESGSSGNTIYF

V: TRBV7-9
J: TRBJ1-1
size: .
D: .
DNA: TGTGCCAGCAGCCCCTGGGGGCGCGAGGACACTGAAGCTTTCTTT
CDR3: CASSPWGREDTEAFF

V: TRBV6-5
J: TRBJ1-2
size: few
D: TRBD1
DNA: TGTGCCAGCACCTTGGGACAGGGCTATGGCTACACCTTC
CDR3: CASTLGQGYGYTF

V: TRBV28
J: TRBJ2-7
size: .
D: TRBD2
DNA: TGTGCCAGCAGGACCGGGACTAGCGGTGTTTGGGAGCAGTACTTC
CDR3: CASRTGTSGVWEQYF

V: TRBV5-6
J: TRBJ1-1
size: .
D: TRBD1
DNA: TGTGCCAGCAGCTTGGGGACAGGGAGGACTGAAGCTTTCTTT
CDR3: CASSLGTGRTEAFF

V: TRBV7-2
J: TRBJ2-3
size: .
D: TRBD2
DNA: TGTGCCAGCAGCTTCGATACTAGCGGGAGTGAGACGCAGTATTTT
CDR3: CASSFDTSGSETQYF

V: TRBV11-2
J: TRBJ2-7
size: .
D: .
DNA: TGTGCCAGCAGCCCTGGACAGTACGAGCAGTACTTC
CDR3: CASSPGQYEQYF

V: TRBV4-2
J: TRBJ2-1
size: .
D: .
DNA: TGTGCCAGCAGCCAAGAGGTGCCGGGGTTTCACAATGAGCAGTTCTTC
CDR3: CASSQEVPGFHNEQFF

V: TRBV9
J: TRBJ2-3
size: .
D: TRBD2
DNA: TGTGCCAGCAGCGCTAGCGGGAGGGCGTCAGATACGCAGTATTTT
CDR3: CASSASGRASDTQYF

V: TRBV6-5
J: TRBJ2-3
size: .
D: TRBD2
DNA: TGTGCCAGCAGTACTGGACTAGGGGACACAGATACGCAGTATTTT
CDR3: CASSTGLGDTDTQYF

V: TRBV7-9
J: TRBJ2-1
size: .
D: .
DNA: TGTGCCAGCAGCTCCTCGGGTAGCGGTAGCTCCTACAATGAGCAGTTCTTC
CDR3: CASSSSGSGSSYNEQFF

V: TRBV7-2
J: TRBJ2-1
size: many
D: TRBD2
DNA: TGTGCCAGCCGTAGCGGGGGAAATGAGCAGTTCTTC
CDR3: CASRSGGNEQFF

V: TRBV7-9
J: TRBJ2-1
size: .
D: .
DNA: TGTGCCAGCAGCCCTAGGATGAGCTCCTACAATGAGCAGTTCTTC
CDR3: CASSPRMSSYNEQFF

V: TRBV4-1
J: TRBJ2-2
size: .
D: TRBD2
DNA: TGCGCCAGCAGCCAGCACCTAGCGGGAGCGAACACCGGGGAGCTGTTTTTT
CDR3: CASSQHLAGANTGELFF

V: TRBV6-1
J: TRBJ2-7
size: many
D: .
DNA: TGTGCCAGCATTAAAACAGTGGCGATCTCCTACGAGCAGTACTTC
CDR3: CASIKTVAISYEQYF

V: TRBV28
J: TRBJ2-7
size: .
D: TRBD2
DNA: TGTGCCAGCAGCCTAGGTTTTGTTCCCTCTAGCGGAAATACCTACGAGCAGTACTTC
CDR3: CASSLGFVPSSGNTYEQYF

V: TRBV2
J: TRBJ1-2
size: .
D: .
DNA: TGTGCCAGCAGGGGGCCTAACTATGGCTACACCTTC
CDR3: CASRGPNYGYTF

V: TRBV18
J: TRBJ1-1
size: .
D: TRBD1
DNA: TGTGCCAGCTCACACTCCGGGACAGGGGGAACTGAAGCTTTCTTT
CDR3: CASSHSGTGGTEAFF

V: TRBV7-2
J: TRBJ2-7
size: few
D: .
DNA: TGTGCCAGCAGCTACGAGACAGGAATGGCTTACGAGCAGTACTTC
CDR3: CASSYETGMAYEQYF

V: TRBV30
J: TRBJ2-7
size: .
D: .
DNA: TGTGCCTGGAGCCAGGACAGCACATCCTACGAGCAGTACTTC
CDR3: CAWSQDSTSYEQYF